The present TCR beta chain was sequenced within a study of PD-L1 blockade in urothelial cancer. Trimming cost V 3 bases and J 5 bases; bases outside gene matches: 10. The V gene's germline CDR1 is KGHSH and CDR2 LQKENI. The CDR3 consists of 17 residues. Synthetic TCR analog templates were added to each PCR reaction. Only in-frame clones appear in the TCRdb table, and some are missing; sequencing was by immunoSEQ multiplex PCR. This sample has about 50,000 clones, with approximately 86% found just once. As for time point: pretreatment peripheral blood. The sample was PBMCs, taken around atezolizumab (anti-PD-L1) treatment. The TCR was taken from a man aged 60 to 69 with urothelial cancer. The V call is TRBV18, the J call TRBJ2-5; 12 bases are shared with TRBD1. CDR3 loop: CASSPQRGTGGLETQYF. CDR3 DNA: TGTGCCAGCTCACCCCAGCGAGGGACAGGGGGCCTCGAGACCCAGTACTTC.